The sequence of this T cell receptor (beta chain) was determined in a study of cytomegalovirus exposure and HLA in healthy donors. Trimming removed 4 bases at V and 3 bases at J, with 13 bases between. The CDR3 is made up of 15 amino acids. CDR1 and CDR2 (germline): MGHDK, SYGVNS. In the PCR, 60 Vbeta and 13 Jbeta primers were used. This table comes from immunoSEQ multiplex PCR, and its TCRdb copy is limited to in-frame clones, with some not included. The sample carries around 140,000 clones, roughly 80% recorded once. Study-wide points: The study had only CMV serostatus as immune exposure information. Cytomegalovirus association was assigned to 170 or so TCR beta chains. Sequencing had likely introduced a cluster of highly shared sequence variants as an artifact.

To note about this clone: As yet, its antigen is unknown.

Specimen: PBMCs. The V and J genes are TRBV25-1 and TRBJ2-1; the D gene is possibly TRBD1 (7 bases). The sequence was collected from a man aged 35 to 55 in good health and CMV-seronegative. Written as DNA, the CDR3 is TGTGCCAGCAGTGGGGCAGGGGGGTACTACAATGAGCAGTTCTTC. It codes for CASSGAGGYYNEQFF.